Presented here are 20 T cell receptor beta chains from one specimen sequenced in a study of T cells in Graves' hyperthyroidism and ophthalmopathy. TCR beta CDR3 sequences were amplified from RNA transcripts. When the TCR CDR3 underwent first-round RT-PCR, the HTBI primer set was used. TCRdb passed the multiplex PCR reads through MiXCR, listing each CDR3 protein once. The sample consists of some 560,000 distinct CDR3 sequences, approximately 14% of them appearing once. The specimen was blood. The receptors shown here come from a woman younger than 45 with Graves' hyperthyroidism.

This clonotype occurred many times. The rearrangement uses TRBV5-4 and TRBJ2-1, with 9 bases lining up with TRBD2. Germline V gives CDR1 SGHNT, CDR2 YYREEE (reference sequence). V gave up 4 bases and J gave up 5 bases; unmatched junction bases: 4. The CDR3 runs to 14 residues. The CDR3 DNA sequence: TGTGCCAGCAGCCCCGGGACTAGCAACAATGAGCAGTTCTTC. Amino acids: CASSPGTSNNEQFF. The entire variable domain, with the rest obtained from reference TRBV5-4 and TRBJ2-1, is as follows: ETGVTQSPTHLIKTRGQQVTLRCSSQSGHNTVSWYQQALGQGPQFIFQYYREEENGRGNFPPRFSGLQFPNYSSELNVNALELDDSALYLCASSPGTSNNEQFFGPGTRLTVL.

As to this clonotype: A much bigger clone sits one base away, suggesting this may be a read error. V is TRBV5-1 and J is TRBJ2-5, with TRBD1 matching over 9 bases. Germline CDR1 and CDR2: SGHRS and YFSETQ. After removal of 4 bases from V and 5 bases from J, the junction contained 9 bases not matched to a gene. The length of the CDR3 is 15 residues. The CDR3 protein is CASSRTRTGVETQYF. The CDR3, as DNA: TGCGCCAGCAGCCGGACCAGGACAGGGGTTGAGACCCAGTACTTC. The full variable domain, rest sourced from reference TRBV5-1 and TRBJ2-5, is KAGVTQTPRYLIKTRGQQVTLSCSPISGHRSVSWYQQTPGQGLQFLFEYFSETQRNKGNFPGRFSGRQFSNSRSEMNVSTLELGDSALYLCASSRTRTGVETQYFGPGTRLLVL.

Many counts were recorded for this clonotype. V usage is TRBV20-1 and J usage is TRBJ2-7, with TRBD1 matching over 7 bases. Germline assignment: CDR1 DFQATT and CDR2 SNEGSKA (reference sequence). This CDR3 is 14 amino acids long. Trimming cost V 3 bases and J 0 bases; bases outside gene matches: 5. CDR3 sequence: CSASSGTASYEQYF. For the CDR3, the DNA is TGCAGTGCTAGTAGTGGGACAGCCTCCTACGAGCAGTACTTC.

The chain recombines TRBV7-9 with TRBJ1-1, with D possibly being TRBD1 (6 bases). This CDR3 has 16 residues. Germline V gene lookup returns CDR1 SEHNR and CDR2 FQNEAQ (reference sequence). Trimming removed 6 bases at V and 1 base at J, with 18 bases between. CDR3 coding DNA: TGTGCCAGCAGTAGATTCACAGGGATCCCGAACACTGAAGCTTTCTTT. It specifies CASSRFTGIPNTEAFF.

Many counts were recorded for this clonotype. This rearrangement joins TRBV9 to TRBJ2-1; TRBD1 aligns across 7 bases. In germline, CDR1 is SGDLS, CDR2 YYNGEE. J was trimmed by 4 bases and V by 3 bases; bases with no gene match: 7. CDR3 size: 15 residues. This CDR3 reads CASSGQGEGYNEQFF. The DNA of the CDR3 is TGTGCCAGCAGCGGACAGGGCGAAGGATACAATGAGCAGTTCTTC.

V gene TRBV24-1 combines with J gene TRBJ2-2; TRBD1 is a possible D gene (5 bases). The CDR3 has 19 amino acids. Looked up from germline, CDR1 is KGHDR and CDR2 is SFDVKD. The germline V and J ends were trimmed by 1 base and 0 bases, with 17 bases remaining between them. The CDR3: CATSDFIGRDPSNTGELFF. In DNA, the CDR3 is TGTGCCACCAGTGATTTTATCGGCAGGGATCCCTCGAACACCGGGGAGCTGTTTTTT.

This clonotype appeared many times. The chain has TRBV2 and TRBJ2-1, with TRBD2 identical over 14 bases. The V gene's germline CDR1 is SNHLY and CDR2 FYNNEI. This CDR3 region has 15 residues. J was trimmed by 9 bases and V by 5 bases; bases with no gene match: 6. CDR3: CASSFGTSGSVEQFF. The CDR3 DNA is TGTGCCAGCAGTTTCGGGACTAGCGGGAGTGTTGAGCAGTTCTTC.

The chain combines TRBV30 with TRBJ2-3; D call uncertain. The CDR3 covers 14 residues. V was pared by 6 bases and J by 0 bases, with 13 bases between. The V gene's germline CDR1 is GTSNPN and CDR2 SVGIG (reference sequence). The DNA for the CDR3 is TGTGCCTGCAACCCTGGTGGAAGCACAGATACGCAGTATTTT. Translation: CACNPGGSTDTQYF.

The rearrangement links TRBV29-1 to TRBJ1-1; maybe TRBD1 (6 bases). The CDR3 length is 11 residues. Trimming cost V 4 bases and J 6 bases, with 9 bases left between them. Germline CDR1 and CDR2: SQVTM and ANQGSEA. The CDR3 here is CSVVAGAEAFF. CDR3 DNA: TGCAGCGTTGTTGCAGGGGCTGAAGCTTTCTTT.

This clonotype was detected ten times or more. The V and J genes are TRBV12-3 or TRBV12-4 and TRBJ1-1; 7 nucleotides line up with TRBD1. The CDR3 spans 12 residues. V dropped 5 bases and J dropped 8; count of bases not matched to a gene: 5. CDR3 region: CASSMGQPEAFF. The CDR3 region has the DNA TGTGCCAGCAGTATGGGACAGCCAGAAGCTTTCTTT.

This chain uses TRBV28 with TRBJ1-3, with no clear D. The germline V and J ends were trimmed by 2 bases and 0 bases, with 5 bases remaining between them. CDR1 is MDHEN and CDR2 is SYDVKM in the germline V gene. This CDR3 contains 14 residues. Here the CDR3 DNA reads TGTGCCAGCAGTTTAGATACCTCTGGAAACACCATATATTTT. Translated, it gives CASSLDTSGNTIYF.

Details on this clonotype: With a much larger clone just one base away, this may be a read error. The chain couples TRBV20-1 to TRBJ1-2; D uncertain. The CDR3 has 16 amino acids. Per the germline V gene, CDR1 is DFQATT and CDR2 is SNEGSKA (reference sequence). V was pared by 0 bases and J by 1 base, with 15 bases between. CDR3 DNA sequence: TGCAGTGCTAGAGAGCCCTCCGTGCGAGATAACTATGGCTACACCTTC. It is translated as CSAREPSVRDNYGYTF.

This clonotype was recorded at least ten times. The V gene is TRBV20-1, the J gene TRBJ2-1, with 11 bases lining up with TRBD1. The CDR3 has 14 amino acids. CDR1 DFQATT and CDR2 SNEGSKA come from the germline V gene (reference sequence). V dropped 3 bases and J dropped 8; count of bases not matched to a gene: 6. Written as DNA, the CDR3 is TGCAGTGCTAGCCGGGACAGGGGGATTGATGAGCAGTTCTTC. Amino acids: CSASRDRGIDEQFF.

This clonotype came up many times. This chain connects TRBV13 to TRBJ2-1, with D tentatively TRBD1 (5 bases). In germline, CDR1 is PRHDT, CDR2 FYEKMQ (reference sequence). Trimming pared 0 bases from V and 11 bases from J, leaving 11 bases between. The CDR3 sequence is 13 residues long. CDR3 coding DNA: TGTGCCAGCAGCTTAGGCCAGGGATGGAAGCAGTTCTTC. Residues: CASSLGQGWKQFF.

This chain joins TRBV2 and TRBJ2-3; TRBD2 matches 9 bases. Trimming at V came to 7 bases and at J to 2 bases, leaving 7 bases not matched to a gene. The CDR3 is made up of 15 amino acids. CDR1 and CDR2 (germline): SNHLY, FYNNEI. DNA of the CDR3: TGTGCCAGCAAGCGACTAGCGGCTTTCACAGATACGCAGTATTTT. Translated, it gives CASKRLAAFTDTQYF.

The sample holds many counts of this clonotype. This rearrangement joins TRBV6-2 or TRBV6-3 to TRBJ2-4, with TRBD2 matching over 9 bases. With 2 bases clipped from V and 0 bases from J, the junction kept 8 bases outside the gene matches. The CDR3 runs 18 residues. Germline V lookup: CDR1 MNHEY, CDR2 SVGEGT. The CDR3 region is CASSYHGLAPQAKNIQYF. CDR3 bases: TGTGCCAGCAGTTACCACGGACTAGCGCCCCAAGCCAAAAACATTCAGTACTTC.

This clonotype was detected only a few times. The chain combines TRBV11-3 with TRBJ2-3, with D unclear. With 0 bases removed from V and 5 bases from J, the gap between germline ends came to 6 bases. This CDR3 contains 13 residues. CDR1 SGHNT and CDR2 YENEEA come from the germline V gene. The CDR3 reads CASSLDPIDTQYF. The CDR3 DNA follows: TGTGCCAGCAGCTTAGATCCTATAGATACGCAGTATTTT. Combining the CDR3 with reference TRBV11-3 and TRBJ2-3 gives the whole variable domain EAGVVQSPRYKIIEKKQPVAFWCNPISGHNTLYWYLQNLGQGPELLIRYENEEAVDDSQLPKDRFSAERLKGVDSTLKIQPAELGDSAVYLCASSLDPIDTQYFGPGTRLTVL.

The J gene is TRBJ2-1, the V gene TRBV4-1; 11 bases are a match to TRBD2. CDR1 and CDR2 (germline): MGHRA, YSYEKL. This CDR3 comprises 16 residues. Trimming removed 7 bases from V and 5 bases from J; junction bases left unmatched: 10. This CDR3 is CASTDFALAGDNEQFF. CDR3 DNA: TGCGCCAGCACCGACTTTGCACTAGCGGGAGACAATGAGCAGTTCTTC.

This sequence joins TRBV15 and TRBJ2-3; D perhaps matches TRBD2 (6 bases). The germline CDR1 and CDR2 sequences are LNHNV and YYDKDF (reference sequence). Trimming shortened V by 2 bases and J by 1 base, and 13 bases separated the two germline ends. This CDR3 is built from 16 residues. The CDR3 spells CATSRSKGGRTDTQYF. CDR3 nucleotide sequence: TGTGCCACCAGCAGAAGTAAGGGAGGCCGCACAGATACGCAGTATTTT.

This clonotype was picked up many times. This rearrangement joins TRBV9 to TRBJ2-1; 7 positions match TRBD2. V lost 0 bases to trimming and J lost 5 bases; unmatched junction nucleotides: 5. Germline V lookup: CDR1 SGDLS, CDR2 YYNGEE. The CDR3 totals 15 residues. CDR3 residues: CASSVAASGNNEQFF. The CDR3 DNA follows: TGTGCCAGCAGCGTAGCAGCTAGCGGAAACAATGAGCAGTTCTTC.